The 21 T cell receptor beta chains below come from one sample, sequenced in a study of blood T cell repertoires in COVID-19. The repertoire was sequenced with immunoSEQ multiplex PCR; TCRdb's copy has only in-frame clones and lacks some. The sample records 380,000 or so clones, approximately 86% being singletons. Specimen: peripheral blood. Receptors were obtained from a woman in her fifties or sixties with COVID-19, enrolled during active disease.

This chain connects TRBV11-1 to TRBJ2-7; TRBD1 agrees at 7 bases. Germline assignment: CDR1 SGHAT and CDR2 FQDESV (reference sequence). The junction had 12 bases not matched to a gene; V was cut back by 3 bases and J by 7 bases. The CDR3 consists of 15 residues. CDR3 in DNA: TGTGCCAGCAGCTTGTTGGACAGGCTTCATTCTGAGCAGTACTTC. Residues: CASSLLDRLHSEQYF.

This chain links TRBV5-4 with TRBJ1-2, with unresolved D. Germline V CDR1 and CDR2: SGHNT, YYREEE (reference sequence). The CDR3 contains 14 residues. Trimming removed 4 bases from V and 4 bases from J, with 14 bases in between. The CDR3 DNA reads TGTGCCAGCAGCAGAGCGGACGGTCCCTATGGCTACACCTTC. It translates to CASSRADGPYGYTF.

In its sample, this clone was seen once. The genes are TRBV10-3 and TRBJ1-2, with 10 bases fitting TRBD1. Germline CDR1 reads ENHRY; CDR2 reads SYGVKD. CDR3 length equals 14 residues. The V segment lost 11 bases and the J segment 1 base; nucleotides outside the gene matches: 7. The CDR3 region is CAATGTGDNYGYTF. The CDR3, as DNA: TGTGCCGCCACCGGGACAGGGGATAACTATGGCTACACCTTC.

V gene TRBV5-8 combines with J gene TRBJ1-5; D remains ambiguous. Germline assignment: CDR1 SGHTS and CDR2 YDEGEE. The ends were cut back, 2 bases at V and 0 bases at J, with 9 bases in the middle. This CDR3 comprises 15 residues. CDR3 in amino acids: CASSLRWSSNQPQHF. In nucleotides, the CDR3 is TGTGCCAGCAGCTTAAGGTGGAGTAGCAATCAGCCCCAGCATTTT. Full variable domain (remainder filled in from reference TRBV5-8 and TRBJ1-5): EAGVTQSPTHLIKTRGQQATLRCSPISGHTSVYWYQQALGLGLQFLLWYDEGEERNRGNFPPRFSGRQFPNYSSELNVNALELEDSALYLCASSLRWSSNQPQHFGDGTRLSIL.

The rearrangement links TRBV15 to TRBJ1-1; maybe TRBD1 (5 bases). V lost 0 bases and J 5 bases, leaving 16 bases between the germline ends. This CDR3 has 16 amino acids. Germline V gives CDR1 LNHNV, CDR2 YYDKDF (reference sequence). The CDR3 loop reads CATSRDPRRGRTEAFF. The CDR3 bases are TGTGCCACCAGCAGAGACCCAAGGAGGGGTAGGACTGAAGCTTTCTTT.

This clone occurred once. V is TRBV18 and J is TRBJ2-6, with 12 bases lining up with TRBD1. The germline V gene has CDR1 KGHSH and CDR2 LQKENI. With 0 bases clipped from V and 2 bases from J, the junction kept 5 bases outside the gene matches. There are 19 residues in the CDR3. This chain's CDR3 is CASSPPGQGAPAGANVLTF. The CDR3 coding sequence is TGTGCCAGCTCACCACCGGGACAGGGGGCCCCAGCTGGGGCCAACGTCCTGACTTTC.

This chain links TRBV27 with TRBJ2-3; 9 nucleotides line up with TRBD2. Per germline, CDR1 MNHEY and CDR2 SMNVEV (reference sequence). J gave up 5 bases and V 7 bases, and 7 bases lay outside the gene matches. The CDR3 extends over 14 amino acids. The CDR3 protein is CASNERGAEDTQYF. The CDR3 DNA sequence: TGTGCCAGCAATGAGCGGGGGGCGGAAGATACGCAGTATTTT.

The chain uses TRBV21-1 and TRBJ1-5; the D segment call TRBD1 is taken from the table without a DNA check. TRBV21-1 has pseudogene status. The CDR3 runs 18 residues. CDR3 nucleotide sequence: TGTGCCAGCAGCAAAAGAGACAGGGGATGCGATAGCAATCAGCCCCAGCATTTT. Its protein is CASSKRDRGCDSNQPQHF.

The V gene is TRBV19, the J gene TRBJ2-2, with 9 bases identical to TRBD2. CDR1 and CDR2 from the germline V gene are LNHDA and SQIVND (reference sequence). V trimming: 3 bases; J trimming: 3 bases; junction bases outside the gene matches: 5. This CDR3 region has 16 residues. The CDR3 loop reads CASSMKSGGYTGELFF. The DNA for the CDR3 is TGTGCCAGTAGTATGAAAAGCGGGGGGTACACCGGGGAGCTGTTTTTT. The variable domain in full, completed from reference TRBV19 and TRBJ2-2, reads DGGITQSPKYLFRKEGQNVTLSCEQNLNHDAMYWYRQDPGQGLRLIYYSQIVNDFQKGDIAEGYSVSREKKESFPLTVTSAQKNPTAFYLCASSMKSGGYTGELFFGEGSRLTVL.

This clone was seen a few times. The chain links TRBV4-3 to TRBJ2-3; 12 bases agree with TRBD2. CDR3 size: 15 residues. V lost 2 bases to trimming and J lost 7 bases; unmatched junction nucleotides: 4. From germline, CDR1 is LGHNA and CDR2 YSLEER. The CDR3 DNA follows: TGCGCCAGCAGCCAACCTAGCGGGGGGGCAAATACGCAGTATTTT. Translated, it gives CASSQPSGGANTQYF.

The chain links TRBV5-1 to TRBJ1-1; tentative D call: TRBD1 (6 bases). The CDR3 sequence is 14 residues long. Trimming pared 7 bases from V and 3 bases from J, leaving 16 bases between. Looked up from germline, CDR1 is SGHRS and CDR2 is YFSETQ. As DNA, the CDR3 is TGCGCCAGCGGCGGGGGGGCGGAGGACACTGAAGCTTTCTTT. Residues: CASGGGAEDTEAFF.

The V call is TRBV6-6, the J call TRBJ1-5; tentatively, D is TRBD1 (5 bases). Trimming stripped 6 bases from V and 0 bases from J, with 9 bases between. CDR1 is MNHNY and CDR2 is SVGAGI in the germline V gene (reference sequence). This CDR3 is 14 amino acids long. The CDR3 is CASSLDISNQPQHF. The CDR3 coding sequence is TGTGCCAGCAGCTTGGACATTAGCAATCAGCCCCAGCATTTT.

The gene calls are TRBV3-1 (or the pseudogene TRBV3-2) and TRBJ1-2, with D uncertain. Germline CDR1 is LGHDT and CDR2 is YNNKEL (reference sequence). CDR3 size: 11 residues. V was pared by 1 base and J by 10 bases, with 7 bases between. The CDR3 DNA is TGTGCCAGCAGCCAAGGGGGAGTCTACACCTTC. Residues: CASSQGGVYTF.

The V call is TRBV4-2, the J call TRBJ2-1, with D perhaps matching TRBD2 (6 bases). The length of the CDR3 is 16 residues. Germline V CDR1 and CDR2: LGHNA, YNFKEQ. Deletions cut 3 bases from V and 7 bases from J, with 19 bases between. The CDR3 spells CASSQGGRGGENEQFF. As DNA, the CDR3 is TGTGCCAGCAGCCAGGGGGGAAGGGGCGGTGAGAATGAGCAGTTCTTC.

The chain joins TRBV4-1 to TRBJ1-1, with D possibly TRBD1 on 5 matching bases. The V end was cut by 3 bases, the J end by 5 bases, with 10 bases between. CDR1 is MGHRA and CDR2 is YSYEKL in the germline V gene. There are 13 residues in the CDR3. CDR3 residues: CASSQRGGTEAFF. Written as DNA, the CDR3 is TGCGCCAGCAGCCAGAGGGGAGGTACTGAAGCTTTCTTT.

The chain combines TRBV6-2 or TRBV6-3 with TRBJ1-4; tentatively, D is TRBD1 (5 bases). Germline loops: CDR1 MNHEY, CDR2 SVGEGT. The CDR3 runs to 15 residues. The V and J ends lost 0 bases and 10 bases respectively, with 15 bases between them. The CDR3 bases are TGTGCCAGCAGTTACTCTGGGCAGGGAACTGGAAAACTGTTTTTT. It translates to CASSYSGQGTGKLFF.

The chain carries TRBV2 and TRBJ2-4; D may be TRBD1 (6 bases). Germline CDR1 and CDR2: SNHLY and FYNNEI. The CDR3 totals 13 residues. The V end was cut by 4 bases, the J end by 6 bases, with 10 bases between. The CDR3 spells CASSVGGGNIQYF. CDR3 coding DNA: TGTGCCAGCAGTGTTGGGGGCGGAAACATTCAGTACTTC.

V gene TRBV7-3 combines with J gene TRBJ2-1, with D perhaps TRBD2 (5 bases). The CDR3 is made up of 15 amino acids. V gave up 1 base and J gave up 4 bases, with 11 bases separating them. Germline CDR1 and CDR2: SGHTA and FQGTGA. The CDR3 nucleotides read TGTGCCAGCAGCTTAAGTCATACGGGGTACAATGAGCAGTTCTTC. Protein product: CASSLSHTGYNEQFF.

This chain joins TRBV18 and TRBJ2-2; D ambiguous. This CDR3 comprises 15 residues. Per germline, CDR1 KGHSH and CDR2 LQKENI. V was cut by 3 bases and J by 1 base, with 9 bases left in between. The CDR3 loop reads CASSPEQLNTGELFF. The CDR3 DNA is TGTGCCAGCTCACCCGAGCAACTGAACACCGGGGAGCTGTTTTTT.

This chain links TRBV19 with TRBJ1-1; D call uncertain. Deletions cut 5 bases from V and 1 base from J, with 8 bases between. The germline V gene has CDR1 LNHDA and CDR2 SQIVND (reference sequence). This CDR3 spans 13 amino acids. CDR3 DNA: TGTGCCAGTAGTTTAAGACAGAACACTGAAGCTTTCTTT. Residues: CASSLRQNTEAFF.

The rearrangement joins TRBV29-1 to TRBJ2-7; TRBD1 is a possible D gene (5 bases). V shed 6 bases and J shed 4 bases, with 10 bases lying between them. Germline V CDR1 and CDR2: SQVTM, ANQGSEA. The CDR3 spans 11 residues. CDR3 sequence (DNA): TGCAGCGTAGGGGTACTTTACGAGCAGTACTTC. Protein: CSVGVLYEQYF.